This T cell receptor (beta chain) was sequenced for a study of shared clonotypes between healthy human individuals. Study-level findings and limits: The authors expected sequencing depth to affect clonotype sharing among donors. Naive CD4 clonotypes were shared across several donors at 5% to 6%. Memory subsets had estimated richness that was generally smaller than that of naive subsets.

Healthy and HIV-negative, the adult donors had no recent acute infections or vaccinations. Some clones are missing from TCRdb's copy, which holds only in-frame ones; the method was immunoSEQ multiplex PCR. In the table there are fewer than 1.4 million clones, around 82% of which are singletons. Germline V gene data show CDR1 as SNHLY and CDR2 as FYNNEI. The ends were cut back, 1 base at V and 4 bases at J, with 13 bases in the middle. The CDR3 is made up of 15 amino acids. This clone was recorded once. Its cognate antigen is unknown. The V gene is TRBV2, the J gene TRBJ2-5; tentatively, D is TRBD2 (5 bases). The receptor's source is a young man in good health. Some clones in this sample may be carry-over from other donors' samples. Sequencing was done on a sample of memory CD4+ T cells from PBMCs. Subset reported: CD45RA-negative fraction. The CDR3 sequence: CASSEVFIGGETQYF. CDR3 nucleotides: TGTGCCAGCAGTGAAGTTTTTATTGGAGGAGAGACCCAGTACTTC.